The 31 T cell receptor beta chains below come from one sample, sequenced in a study of T cells in Graves' hyperthyroidism and ophthalmopathy. RNA transcripts yielded amplified TCR beta CDR3 regions. TCR CDR3 underwent first-round RT-PCR with the HTBI primer set. TCRdb fed the multiplex PCR reads into MiXCR, producing one record per CDR3 protein. The sample has approximately 430,000 distinct CDR3 sequences, 14% to 15% seen once; the top ten hold roughly 13%. The sample comprised blood. The receptors derive from a man younger than 35 with Graves' ophthalmopathy.

This clonotype has at least ten counts. This sequence joins TRBV3-1 and TRBJ2-4; no clear D gene. CDR1 is LGHDT and CDR2 is YNNKEL in the germline V gene (reference sequence). The CDR3 covers 17 residues. V gave up 1 base and J gave up 2 bases, with 15 bases separating them. CDR3 in amino acids: CASSQALIDLSKNIQYF. The CDR3 DNA follows: TGTGCCAGCAGCCAAGCACTCATCGACCTCTCCAAAAACATTCAGTACTTC.

This clonotype has ten or more counts. V is TRBV4-1 and J is TRBJ2-3; no clear D. From germline, CDR1 is MGHRA and CDR2 YSYEKL. This CDR3 contains 15 residues. Trimming took 1 base from V and 2 from J, leaving 10 bases between them. As DNA, the CDR3 is TGCGCCAGCAGCCAAGGCGGCCTAATCACAGATACGCAGTATTTT. Its translation is CASSQGGLITDTQYF.

This clonotype was found many times. The chain carries TRBV27 and TRBJ2-1, with TRBD2 matching over 13 bases. The CDR3 is 15 amino acids. Germline CDR1 MNHEY, CDR2 SMNVEV (reference sequence). V dropped 3 bases and J dropped 10; count of bases not matched to a gene: 6. CDR3 DNA sequence: TGTGCCAGCAGTTTTCGGACTAGCGGGAGTACGGAGCAGTTCTTC. Translation: CASSFRTSGSTEQFF.

Comment on this clonotype: A much bigger clone sits one base away, suggesting this may be a read error. This chain's CDR3 is CASNPTGANDIQYF. Written as DNA, the CDR3 is TGTGCCAGCAACCCGACAGGGGCTAACGACATTCAGTACTTC. The rearrangement links TRBV11-1 to TRBJ2-4; 8 bases agree with TRBD1. Germline loops: CDR1 SGHAT, CDR2 FQDESV (reference sequence). Germline trimming cut 7 bases from V and 8 bases from J; bases unmatched to any gene: 10. The CDR3 has 14 amino acids.

In this sample, this clonotype turned up many times. CDR3 protein: CASSGDSLYGYTF. The CDR3 DNA reads TGTGCCAGCAGCGGGGACAGCCTCTATGGCTACACCTTC. The V and J genes are TRBV9 and TRBJ1-2; TRBD1 matches 7 bases. Germline CDR1 SGDLS, CDR2 YYNGEE. This CDR3 is 13 amino acids long. The ends lost 3 bases at V and 4 bases at J; junction bases unmatched: 3.

This clonotype was counted many times. V usage is TRBV11-2 and J usage is TRBJ2-3; 9 bases fit TRBD2. Germline CDR1 reads SGHAT; CDR2 reads FQNNGV. The CDR3 totals 15 residues. With V trimmed by 3 bases and J by 5 bases, 6 bases remained unmatched. The CDR3 protein is CASSLRGGKLDTQYF. The DNA of the CDR3 is TGTGCCAGCAGCTTGCGGGGGGGCAAGTTAGATACGCAGTATTTT.

This chain uses TRBV6-1 with TRBJ2-7; TRBD2 is a possible D gene (5 bases). CDR1 and CDR2 (germline): MNHNS, SASEGT. The CDR3 is made up of 13 amino acids. Trimming cost V 7 bases and J 5 bases, with 15 bases left between them. CDR3 in DNA: TGTGCCAGCACCTCACGGGAAGACCACGAGCAGTACTTC. This gives the protein CASTSREDHEQYF.

This clonotype was recorded at least ten times. V usage is TRBV12-3 or TRBV12-4 and J usage is TRBJ2-1; D gene uncertain. V lost 7 bases and J lost 4, with 17 bases in between. The CDR3 contains 15 residues. The chain's CDR3 is CASTTSASGYNEQFF. For the CDR3, the DNA is TGTGCCAGCACCACCTCTGCTTCTGGTTACAATGAGCAGTTCTTC.

As to this clonotype: Germline and junction disagree at one end, which may indicate a read error. The gene calls are TRBV5-1 and TRBJ2-1, with TRBD2 identical over 8 bases. This CDR3 has 14 amino acids. Germline V gene sequence: CDR1 SGHRS, CDR2 YFSETQ. The CDR3 here is CASSLVSGVNEQFF. The DNA for the CDR3 is TGTGCCAGCAGCTTGGTTAGCGGGGTCAATGAGCAGTTCTTC. Together with reference TRBV5-1 and TRBJ2-1, the CDR3 gives the full variable domain: KAGVTQTPRYLIKTRGQQVTLSCSPISGHRSVSWYQQTPGQGLQFLFEYFSETQRNKGNFPGRFSGRQFSNSRSEMNVSTLELGDSALYLCASSLVSGVNEQFFGPGTRLTVL.

This clonotype came up many times. The CDR3 nucleotides are TGTGCCAGCTCACCAGTTGGGACTAGCGGGGGTCGGACAGATACGCAGTATTTT. Encoded protein: CASSPVGTSGGRTDTQYF. The chain combines TRBV18 with TRBJ2-3; 14 nucleotides match TRBD2. Germline CDR1 KGHSH, CDR2 LQKENI. The V and J ends lost 2 bases and 3 bases, in that order; junction bases with no gene match: 7. This CDR3 contains 18 residues.

In this sample, this clonotype turned up a few times. This chain joins TRBV4-1 and TRBJ2-1; 10 bases align to TRBD2. The junction had 11 bases not matched to a gene; V was cut back by 2 bases and J by 7 bases. Germline assignment: CDR1 MGHRA and CDR2 YSYEKL. This CDR3 contains 17 residues. The CDR3: CASSQLNLVAGGNEQFF. CDR3 in DNA: TGCGCCAGCAGCCAATTGAATTTGGTAGCGGGAGGTAATGAGCAGTTCTTC.

This clonotype has ten or more counts. The gene calls are TRBV29-1 and TRBJ2-7; TRBD1 aligns across 9 bases. The J segment lost 6 bases and the V segment lost 4 bases, leaving 10 bases of the junction unmatched. Germline-derived CDR1 and CDR2 are SQVTM and ANQGSEA. The CDR3 length is 14 residues. CDR3 region: CSVVGRTGVVEQYF. CDR3 bases: TGCAGCGTTGTTGGGAGGACAGGGGTAGTCGAGCAGTACTTC.

There are a few counts of this clonotype. In DNA form, the CDR3 reads TGCAGTGCTAGAGTCCTAGAAATATACGAATACGAGCAGTACTTC. It encodes CSARVLEIYEYEQYF. The rearrangement joins TRBV20-1 to TRBJ2-7; D ambiguous. The CDR3 covers 15 residues. CDR1 is DFQATT, CDR2 SNEGSKA, per germline (reference sequence). Trimming removed 1 base at V and 4 bases at J, with 17 bases between.

This clonotype has at least ten counts. V is TRBV14 and J is TRBJ1-4; D unclear. The germline gives CDR1 SGHDN, CDR2 FVKESK. With 4 bases removed from V and 8 bases from J, the gap between germline ends came to 14 bases. The CDR3 extends over 14 amino acids. In DNA, the CDR3 is TGTGCCAGCAGCCCCCACGGCAGGAGCGAAAAACTGTTTTTT. This gives the protein CASSPHGRSEKLFF.

This clonotype has at least ten counts. The chain has TRBV11-1 and TRBJ2-1; possible D gene TRBD1, 5 bases. V lost 5 bases, J lost 6 bases, and 11 bases lay in between. Germline CDR1 is SGHAT and CDR2 is FQDESV (reference sequence). The CDR3 length is 13 residues. This chain's CDR3 is CASSARVSNEQFF. Written as DNA, the CDR3 is TGTGCCAGCAGCGCCAGGGTATCCAATGAGCAGTTCTTC.

This clonotype was seen repeatedly, ten times or more. This rearrangement joins TRBV6-5 to TRBJ1-1, with a tentative D call TRBD1 (6 bases). Germline loops: CDR1 MNHEY, CDR2 SVGAGI. The V end was cut by 0 bases, the J end by 3 bases, with 14 bases between. This CDR3 contains 16 residues. The CDR3 here is CASSYSAQGLHTEAFF. The DNA for the CDR3 is TGTGCCAGCAGTTACTCGGCACAGGGTTTGCACACTGAAGCTTTCTTT.

In its sample, this clonotype was seen many times. The chain carries TRBV20-1 and TRBJ1-2; the D is unclear. V gave up 6 bases and J gave up 5 bases, with 10 bases separating them. The CDR3 sequence is 11 residues long. In germline, CDR1 is DFQATT, CDR2 SNEGSKA (reference sequence). DNA for the CDR3: TGCAGTGCCTCTAAGGAGTATGGCTACACCTTC. Protein product: CSASKEYGYTF.

The genes are TRBV14 and TRBJ2-7; D possibly uses TRBD1 or TRBD2 (6 bases each). CDR1 and CDR2 from the germline V gene are SGHDN and FVKESK. V lost 0 bases and J 1 base, leaving 19 bases between the germline ends. CDR3 length equals 18 residues. The CDR3 spells CASSQDSGGQGRSYEQYF. As DNA, the CDR3 is TGTGCCAGCAGCCAAGATAGTGGAGGGCAGGGGAGATCCTACGAGCAGTACTTC.

This clonotype was seen more than once but under ten times. J is TRBJ2-7 and V is TRBV6-1; D might be TRBD2 (5 bases). Trimming took 8 bases from V and 5 from J, leaving 25 bases between them. Germline V CDR1 and CDR2: MNHNS, SASEGT. The CDR3 covers 16 residues. The CDR3 DNA sequence: TGTGCCAGCCCAATCCCAGGCAGAGGGCAAGTTGACGAGCAGTACTTC. Amino acid sequence: CASPIPGRGQVDEQYF.

This clonotype was detected ten times or more. V gene TRBV5-1 combines with J gene TRBJ1-1, with 7 bases that match TRBD1. The germline V gene encodes CDR1 SGHRS and CDR2 YFSETQ. Trimming at V came to 2 bases and at J to 1 base, leaving 14 bases not matched to a gene. The CDR3 loop spans 18 amino acids. The CDR3 protein is CASSFTGGMGQRNTEAFF. CDR3 nucleotides: TGCGCCAGCAGCTTCACCGGGGGTATGGGACAGCGGAACACTGAAGCTTTCTTT. Filled out from reference TRBV5-1 and TRBJ1-1, the complete variable domain reads KAGVTQTPRYLIKTRGQQVTLSCSPISGHRSVSWYQQTPGQGLQFLFEYFSETQRNKGNFPGRFSGRQFSNSRSEMNVSTLELGDSALYLCASSFTGGMGQRNTEAFFGQGTRLTVV.

This clonotype was counted at least ten times. The V call is TRBV6-1, the J call TRBJ2-1; TRBD1 is a possible D gene (5 bases). With 5 bases removed from V and 2 bases from J, the gap between germline ends came to 16 bases. This CDR3 is 16 amino acids long. CDR1 MNHNS and CDR2 SASEGT come from the germline V gene. The CDR3 nucleotides read TGTGCCAGCAGTTACAAAGAGCAGGGCCCCTACAATGAGCAGTTCTTC. It is translated as CASSYKEQGPYNEQFF.

A few counts support this clonotype. This chain uses TRBV5-1 with TRBJ1-1; tentatively, D is TRBD1 (6 bases). With 3 bases removed from V and 1 base from J, the gap between germline ends came to 16 bases. CDR1 and CDR2 (germline): SGHRS, YFSETQ. CDR3 length: 16 residues. The CDR3 here is CASSSTLRGQNTEAFF. The CDR3 nucleotides read TGCGCCAGCAGCTCTACCCTCCGGGGGCAGAACACTGAAGCTTTCTTT.

Only a few counts were recorded for this clonotype. The rearrangement uses TRBV5-8 and TRBJ1-1; D perhaps matches TRBD1 (6 bases). The V end lost 3 bases, the J end lost 2 bases, and 8 bases lay between the germline ends. This CDR3 region has 13 residues. Per the germline V gene, CDR1 is SGHTS and CDR2 is YDEGEE. The CDR3 here is CASSWGANTEAFF. CDR3 DNA: TGTGCCAGCAGCTGGGGGGCCAACACTGAAGCTTTCTTT.

This clonotype was observed many times. The chain carries TRBV24-1 and TRBJ1-1; maybe TRBD1 (5 bases). Trimming shortened V by 7 bases and J by 3 bases, and 11 bases separated the two germline ends. CDR3 size: 13 residues. The germline gives CDR1 KGHDR, CDR2 SFDVKD. The CDR3 region is CATSPGAYTEAFF. CDR3 sequence (DNA): TGTGCCACCAGCCCTGGGGCATACACTGAAGCTTTCTTT.

This clonotype was counted ten times or more. The rearrangement joins TRBV7-9 to TRBJ1-2; no clear D gene. This CDR3 spans 14 amino acids. The germline V and J ends were trimmed by 5 bases and 0 bases, with 10 bases remaining between them. Germline V gene sequence: CDR1 SEHNR, CDR2 FQNEAQ (reference sequence). CDR3 in DNA: TGTGCCAGCAGCCGCGCCACTACTAACTATGGCTACACCTTC. Amino acids: CASSRATTNYGYTF.

This clonotype was detected ten times or more. The V and J genes are TRBV5-6 and TRBJ2-3, with a tentative D call TRBD2 (6 bases). The V gene lost 3 bases and the J gene lost 5 bases, with 13 bases spanning the gap. The CDR3 is 14 amino acids. Germline lookup yields CDR1 SGHDT and CDR2 YYEEEE. The CDR3 coding sequence is TGTGCCAGCAGCTCACCGGGACTCGGAGATACGCAGTATTTT. It is translated as CASSSPGLGDTQYF.

This clonotype was seen many times. The J gene is TRBJ2-3, the V gene TRBV29-1; 9 bases line up with TRBD1. The CDR3 totals 13 residues. The germline V gene encodes CDR1 SQVTM and CDR2 ANQGSEA. Trimming took 7 bases from V and 4 from J; bases not matched to a gene: 6. This chain's CDR3 is CSAWTGDSDTQYF. In nucleotides, the CDR3 is TGCAGCGCCTGGACAGGGGACTCAGATACGCAGTATTTT.

This clonotype was picked up many times. V usage is TRBV12-3 or TRBV12-4 and J usage is TRBJ2-7; 8 bases fit TRBD2. The CDR3 length is 15 residues. J was trimmed by 6 bases and V by 3 bases; bases with no gene match: 10. The CDR3 nucleotides read TGTGCCAGCAGTTTTGGCGGGGGGCAGGTGAGCGAGCAGTACTTC. The encoded protein is CASSFGGGQVSEQYF.

A note on this clonotype: A read error may be the cause here, since a much bigger clone is one base away. This sequence joins TRBV18 and TRBJ2-7; the D gene could be TRBD1 or TRBD2 (6 bases each). V was cut by 4 bases and J by 3 bases, with 10 bases left in between. Germline V gene lookup returns CDR1 KGHSH and CDR2 LQKENI. This CDR3 spans 13 amino acids. The chain's CDR3 is CASSQGGGYEQYF. The CDR3 region has the DNA TGTGCCAGCTCACAGGGGGGAGGCTACGAGCAGTACTTC.

This clonotype was recorded at least ten times. This rearrangement joins TRBV11-2 to TRBJ2-3; the D gene is possibly TRBD2 (5 bases). The V gene's germline CDR1 is SGHAT and CDR2 FQNNGV. This CDR3 spans 16 amino acids. V was cut by 0 bases and J by 0 bases, with 10 bases left in between. The CDR3 bases are TGTGCCAGCAGCTTAGAGCTAGCAGTTAGCACAGATACGCAGTATTTT. The encoded protein is CASSLELAVSTDTQYF. Drawing the rest from reference TRBV11-2 and TRBJ2-3, the complete variable domain is EAGVAQSPRYKIIEKRQSVAFWCNPISGHATLYWYQQILGQGPKLLIQFQNNGVVDDSQLPKDRFSAERLKGVDSTLKIQPAKLEDSAVYLCASSLELAVSTDTQYFGPGTRLTVL.

A remark on this clonotype: At one boundary the junction diverges from the germline segment, which might be a read error. The chain couples TRBV15 to TRBJ2-5; possible D gene TRBD2, 6 bases. This CDR3 has 15 residues. Germline CDR1 is LNHNV and CDR2 is YYDKDF (reference sequence). DNA of the CDR3: TGTGCCGCCAGCAGCTTAGGAGGGTTTCGAGAGACCCAGTACTTC. It yields the protein CAASSLGGFRETQYF.